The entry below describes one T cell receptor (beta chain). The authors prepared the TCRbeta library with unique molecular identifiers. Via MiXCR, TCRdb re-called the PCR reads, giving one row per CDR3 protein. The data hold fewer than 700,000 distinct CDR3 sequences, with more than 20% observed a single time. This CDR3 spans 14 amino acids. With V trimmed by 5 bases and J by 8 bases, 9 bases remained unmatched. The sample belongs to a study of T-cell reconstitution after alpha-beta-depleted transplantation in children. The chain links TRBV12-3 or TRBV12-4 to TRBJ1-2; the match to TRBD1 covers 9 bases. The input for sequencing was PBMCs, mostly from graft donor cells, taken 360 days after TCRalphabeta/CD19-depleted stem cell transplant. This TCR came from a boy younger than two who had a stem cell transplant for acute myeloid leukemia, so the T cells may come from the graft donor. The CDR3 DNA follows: TGTGCCAGCAGTAAGGGACAGGGTTTTTTCGGCTACACCTTC. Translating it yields CASSKGQGFFGYTF.